This T cell receptor beta chain was profiled in a study of blood T cell repertoires in COVID-19. Study-wide context: The samples span acute and convalescent COVID-19 from the United States, Italy and Spain.

This CDR3 contains 14 residues. Germline V lookup: CDR1 SGHKS, CDR2 YYEKEE (reference sequence). V dropped 3 bases and J dropped 5 bases, with 14 bases sitting between them. Only in-frame clones appear in the TCRdb table, and some are missing; sequencing was by immunoSEQ multiplex PCR. The table lists 490,000 or so clones, less than 90% of them singletons, with 8% to 9.5% in the top ten. This clone showed up just a few times. Participants spanned ages about 18 to 100 years and resided in 20 to 25 US areas. The recovered donors of Cohort 3 showed two negative PCRs, clearance, or symptom resolution. Sequenced: PBMCs or T cells enriched from blood (not recorded which). The chain links TRBV5-5 to TRBJ1-2, with D unclear. This clonotype was obtained from a woman in her fifties or sixties who had recovered from COVID-19. The CDR3 is CASSYDLRAYGYTF. The DNA of the CDR3 is TGTGCCAGCAGCTACGACCTGAGGGCGTATGGCTACACCTTC.